Each of the 22 T cell receptor beta chains below was sequenced from the same sample in a study of CD8+ T cells in alopecia areata. RNA extraction was followed by reverse transcription into cDNA, which acted as the sequencing template. Repertoires were generated with immunoSEQ multiplex PCR, while TCRdb's copy carries only in-frame clones and drops some. The sample contains about 120,000 clones, none of them singletons. Source material: lesional skin. Receptors originate from a C3H/HeJ mouse with alopecia areata. This strain's MHC haplotype is H2-k.

This clone was seen only a few times. Gene names refer to mouse genes. The read ends 4 residues shy of where the CDR3 ends; the end is completed using the germline J gene. This chain joins TRBV31 and TRBJ2-1; D remains ambiguous. Germline CDR1 GKSSPN, CDR2 SITVG. This CDR3 has 14 residues. The V and J ends lost 0 bases and 0 bases respectively, with 6 bases between them. Partial CDR3 DNA: TGTGCCTGGAGTCTGGGCTATAACTATGCT. Its translation is CAWSLGYNYA. The complete CDR3 sequence is CAWSLGYNYAEQFF.

A note on this clone: The genes and germline here are from mouse. The sequenced CDR3 bases are TGTGCCAGCGGTGACACAAACACCGGG. Amino acid sequence: CASGDTNTG. The whole CDR3 reads CASGDTNTGQLYF. The chain employs TRBV13-2 and TRBJ2-2; D gene uncertain. The CDR3 goes on 4 residues after the read ends, and that part is filled in from the germline J gene. Trimming shortened V by 2 bases and J by 0 bases, and 2 bases separated the two germline ends. CDR1 is NNHNN and CDR2 is SYGAGS in the germline V gene (reference sequence). This CDR3 has 13 amino acids.

This clone has at least ten counts. Mouse gene names apply. The read ends 4 residues before the CDR3 terminus; that terminus is restored from the germline J gene. V is TRBV13-3 and J is TRBJ2-3; 8 positions match TRBD2. J lost 0 bases, V lost 5 bases, and 5 bases had no gene match. This CDR3 region has 15 residues. The germline V gene has CDR1 NNHDY and CDR2 SYVADS. The CDR3 is CASRPTGGSAETLYF. The sequenced part of the CDR3 DNA is TGTGCCAGCAGACCCACTGGGGGTAGTGCAGAA.

Of note for this clone: The germline and genes are mouse ones. The read ends 4 residues before the CDR3 terminus; that terminus is restored from the germline J gene. The V call is TRBV13-3, the J call TRBJ2-4; 9 bases map to TRBD2. Germline CDR1 NNHDY, CDR2 SYVADS. The CDR3 has 15 amino acids. This CDR3 is CASRALLGGTNTLYF. CDR3 bases read: TGTGCCAGCAGGGCCCTACTGGGGGGCACAAAC.

This clone has just a few counts. Gene names and germline refer to mouse. The sequence runs out 4 residues before the end of the CDR3; the remainder is reconstructed from the germline J gene. The chain is built from TRBV1 and TRBJ1-2, with D possibly matching TRBD1 (5 bases). Germline assignment: CDR1 NSQYPW and CDR2 LRSPGD (reference sequence). The CDR3 covers 11 residues. The V end was cut by 9 bases, the J end by 2 bases, with 7 bases between. The sequenced part of the CDR3 DNA is TGCACCTGGGACAATAACTCC. It yields the protein CTWDNNS. The entire CDR3 protein is CTWDNNSDYTF.

This clone was counted a few times. The gene symbols are mouse symbols. The read ends 4 residues shy of where the CDR3 ends; the end is completed using the germline J gene. The chain couples TRBV29 to TRBJ1-2, with D tentatively TRBD1 (6 bases). The CDR3 has 14 residues. V was clipped by 3 bases and J by 1 base, with 9 bases between them. Germline V lookup: CDR1 MSHET, CDR2 SYDVDS. The CDR3 protein is CASSLSRGNSDYTF. The sequenced part of the CDR3 DNA is TGTGCTAGCAGTTTGTCCAGGGGAAACTCC.

This clone was seen a handful of times. The protein TCRdb lists differs from the translation of the DNA at residue 9; the protein given here is translated from the DNA itself. Mouse gene names apply. The CDR3 loop is CTCSAVRGTLYF. CDR3 DNA, as far as it was read: TGCACCTGCAGTGCAGTTAGGGGTACG. This rearrangement joins TRBV1 to TRBJ1-3; perhaps TRBD1 as D (5 bases). The sequence runs out 3 residues before the end of the CDR3; the remainder is reconstructed from the germline J gene. Germline CDR1 NSQYPW, CDR2 LRSPGD (reference sequence). The CDR3 is 12 residues long.

About this clone: All gene names here are mouse names. The CDR3 sequence: CASSIDWGRGSDYTF. CDR3 DNA, as far as it was read: TGTGCCAGCAGTATAGACTGGGGGCGCGGGTCC. V is TRBV19 and J is TRBJ1-2; tentatively, D is TRBD1 (6 bases). The read terminates 4 residues ahead of where the CDR3 ends, so the germline J gene completes it. The CDR3 spans 15 residues. Germline CDR1 FNHDT, CDR2 SITEND (reference sequence).

The table lists this clone with many counts. The listed genes are named as in mouse. The read ends 4 residues early relative to the CDR3; the germline J gene fills the gap. The chain uses TRBV13-3 and TRBJ2-2; possible D gene TRBD1, 5 bases. The CDR3 has 16 residues. Trimming shortened V by 4 bases and J by 0 bases, and 13 bases separated the two germline ends. CDR1 is NNHDY and CDR2 is SYVADS in the germline V gene. CDR3 bases read: TGTGCCAGCAGTACCCTCTTGACAGCAAACACCGGG. It codes for CASSTLLTANTG. The whole CDR3 sequence is CASSTLLTANTGQLYF.

This clone was counted between two and nine times. Gene and germline names: mouse. The read gets to within 4 residues of the CDR3 end, and the germline J gene fills in the rest. The chain uses TRBV13-1 and TRBJ2-1, with D unclear. Germline V gene sequence: CDR1 NSHNY, CDR2 SYGAGN. CDR3 length: 12 amino acids. V was shortened by 2 bases and J by 4 bases, with 4 bases between the two germline ends. Incomplete CDR3 DNA: TGTGCCAGCAGTGACACATATGCT. Its translation is CASSDTYA. The full CDR3 protein is CASSDTYAEQFF.

A few counts support this clone. Germline and genes: mouse. The observed sequence ends 4 residues before the CDR3 terminus, with the missing tail filled in from the germline J gene. The rearrangement joins TRBV17 to TRBJ2-2; possible D gene TRBD1, 6 bases. The CDR3 sequence is 14 residues long. V was trimmed by 7 bases and J by 1 base, leaving 10 bases between them. Per the germline V gene, CDR1 is MNHDT and CDR2 is YYDKIL. The part of the CDR3 DNA that was read is TGTGCTAGCAAAGGGACACAAAACACCGGG. It translates to CASKGTQNTG. The whole CDR3 sequence reads CASKGTQNTGQLYF.

Turning to this clone: Gene names refer to mouse genes. The missing CDR3 end, 4 residues past where the read stops, is filled in from the germline J gene. J is TRBJ1-4 and V is TRBV17; D not resolved. With 6 bases removed from V and 4 bases from J, the gap between germline ends came to 9 bases. In germline, CDR1 is MNHDT, CDR2 YYDKIL. The CDR3 loop spans 13 amino acids. CDR3 loop: CASSPDYNERLFF. The sequenced CDR3 bases are TGTGCTAGCAGCCCAGACTACAACGAA.

This clone was picked up a small number of times. Gene names are the mouse ones. The CDR3 end is not reached by the read, which stops 4 residues before it; the germline J gene fills it in. The chain carries TRBV17 and TRBJ1-1; no clear D. This CDR3 is built from 12 residues. Germline V gene lookup returns CDR1 MNHDT and CDR2 YYDKIL. The sequenced CDR3 bases are TGTGCTAGCAGTAGAGTCCAGAGA. Translation: CASSRVQR. The complete CDR3 protein is CASSRVQREVFF.

Only a few counts were recorded for this clone. Genes and germline come from the mouse. The read falls 4 residues short of the CDR3 end, and the missing part is taken from the germline J gene. The chain joins TRBV13-3 to TRBJ2-5; TRBD1 matches 8 bases. J lost 1 base, V lost 4 bases, and 5 bases had no gene match. The CDR3 spans 15 residues. Per the germline V gene, CDR1 is NNHDY and CDR2 is SYVADS. The chain's CDR3 is CASSSTTGDQDTQYF. The CDR3 DNA, read in part, is TGTGCCAGCAGTTCTACGACAGGGGACCAAGAC.

This clone showed up just a few times. There is a difference at residue 14 between the TCRdb protein and the DNA translation, so the protein given here was translated from the DNA. Germline and genes here are mouse. The read is 3 residues too short to cover the CDR3 end, so that end is filled in from the germline J gene. V gene TRBV19 combines with J gene TRBJ1-6, with 10 bases aligning to TRBD1. TRBJ1-6 is sorted into the ORF group, with uncertain function. Per germline, CDR1 FNHDT and CDR2 SITEND (reference sequence). The CDR3 length is 17 residues. Trimming cost V 2 bases and J 0 bases; bases outside gene matches: 2. The sequenced CDR3 bases are TGTGCCAGCAGTATGGGGACAGGGGTTTCCTATAATTCGCCC. This translates into CASSMGTGVSYNSP. The full CDR3 sequence reads CASSMGTGVSYNSPLYF.

This clone was picked up many times. At residue 12, the TCRdb protein departs from the DNA translation, so the protein shown here was derived from the DNA itself. Here the gene names and germline are mouse. The read stops 3 residues short of the end of the CDR3; the missing end is completed from the germline J gene. The J gene is TRBJ1-3, the V gene TRBV1; 10 bases are shared with TRBD1. The germline V gene has CDR1 NSQYPW and CDR2 LRSPGD (reference sequence). The CDR3 sequence is 15 residues long. Trimming at V came to 3 bases and at J to 6 bases, leaving 5 bases not matched to a gene. Partial CDR3 DNA: TGCACCTGCAGTGCGTCCGGGACAGGGGAAAATACG. Translation: CTCSASGTGENT. The complete CDR3 sequence is CTCSASGTGENTLYF.

There are many counts of this clone. Translating the DNA gives a protein that differs from the TCRdb entry at residue 11; the protein shown here is that DNA translation. Gene labels here are mouse ones. The CDR3 extends 3 residues past the end of the read, so its final part is completed from the germline J gene. The chain couples TRBV13-3 to TRBJ1-3; 9 nucleotides align to TRBD1. The CDR3 is made up of 14 amino acids. V dropped 6 bases and J dropped 2; count of bases not matched to a gene: 3. Germline CDR1 NNHDY, CDR2 SYVADS. CDR3 amino acids: CASKTGGTGNTLYF. The sequenced CDR3 bases are TGTGCCAGCAAGACAGGGGGAACTGGAAATACG.

Turning to this clone: Gene names and germline match the mouse. The read ends 4 residues early relative to the CDR3; the germline J gene fills the gap. The rearrangement joins TRBV13-1 to TRBJ1-1; the D gene is possibly TRBD1 (5 bases). V lost 5 bases and J 4 bases, leaving 12 bases between the germline ends. The CDR3 has 13 residues. Germline CDR1 and CDR2: NSHNY and SYGAGN. CDR3 DNA (partial): TGTGCCAGCAGAGCAGGGAGAGGCACA. This encodes CASRAGRGT. The whole CDR3 sequence reads CASRAGRGTEVFF.

This clone occurred a few times. All gene names here are mouse names. The read falls 4 residues short of the CDR3 end, and the missing part is taken from the germline J gene. The chain joins TRBV14 to TRBJ2-5; 8 bases map to TRBD2. Germline assignment: CDR1 SGHDT and CDR2 FRDEAV. Trimming cost V 4 bases and J 2 bases; bases outside gene matches: 9. There are 16 residues in the CDR3. The DNA read from the CDR3 is TGTGCCAGCAGTCCCCCCTGGGGGGCCCTCCAAGAC. Translation: CASSPPWGALQD. The full CDR3 protein reads CASSPPWGALQDTQYF.

This clone showed up many times. Any gene name here is a mouse gene name. The CDR3 end is not reached by the read, which stops 4 residues before it; the germline J gene fills it in. Other DNA sequences of this sample code for an identical CDR3. The chain combines TRBV1 with TRBJ2-1, with D maybe TRBD1 (8 bases). V was cut by 3 bases and J by 5 bases, with 11 bases left in between. Germline V lookup: CDR1 NSQYPW, CDR2 LRSPGD (reference sequence). The CDR3 runs 14 residues. The CDR3 sequence is CTCSATGGDAEQFF. The sequenced part of the CDR3 DNA is TGCACCTGCAGTGCCACAGGGGGGGATGCT.

Worth noting for this clone: Gene labels here are mouse ones. Read coverage stops 4 residues before the CDR3 terminus; the germline J gene supplies the remainder. The gene calls are TRBV1 and TRBJ2-2; TRBD2 agrees at 8 bases. Unmatched junction bases numbered 7, after V lost 3 bases and J lost 4 bases. Germline values: CDR1 NSQYPW, CDR2 LRSPGD (reference sequence). This CDR3 has 16 amino acids. The CDR3 sequence: CTCSAPDWGPTGQLYF. Partial CDR3 DNA: TGCACCTGCAGTGCGCCCGACTGGGGTCCCACCGGG.

About this clone: The gene names given are mouse names. The read halts 4 residues ahead of the CDR3 end, with the missing end drawn from the germline J gene. This sequence joins TRBV13-3 and TRBJ1-1; 7 bases fit TRBD1. CDR3 length: 14 residues. The V gene end was trimmed by 2 bases and the J gene end by 4 bases; junction bases not matched to a gene: 5. CDR1 and CDR2 from the germline V gene are NNHDY and SYVADS. CDR3 sequence reads: CASSEVAGGTEVFF. Partial CDR3 DNA: TGTGCCAGCAGTGAGGTGGCAGGGGGCACA.